Following are 15 T cell receptor beta chains from one sample sequenced in a study of OX40 agonist ivuxolimab in advanced cancers. Using immunoSEQ multiplex PCR, the repertoire was profiled, and TCRdb retains in-frame clones only, with some absent. The table records 35,000 or so clones, about 92% of them present only once. Sequenced material: CD4+ or CD8+ T cells sorted from blood, taken in a trial of the OX40 agonist ivuxolimab. These receptors originate from an adult with an advanced solid tumor such as melanoma, head and neck, liver or kidney cancer.

The chain combines TRBV11-1 with TRBJ2-1; 10 bases are a match to TRBD1. This CDR3 spans 16 amino acids. The V segment lost 5 bases and the J segment 6 bases; nucleotides outside the gene matches: 10. From germline, CDR1 is SGHAT and CDR2 FQDESV (reference sequence). DNA of the CDR3: TGTGCCAGCAGCCCTCAACCGGGACAGGGGCTCAATGAGCAGTTCTTC. Protein: CASSPQPGQGLNEQFF.

This clone has a single count. The chain recombines TRBV5-1 with TRBJ2-1, with 10 bases fitting TRBD2. V trimming: 0 bases; J trimming: 3 bases; junction bases outside the gene matches: 0. Germline V gives CDR1 SGHRS, CDR2 YFSETQ. The CDR3 consists of 15 residues. The DNA for the CDR3 is TGCGCCAGCAGCTTGGCTAGCGGGAGCTACAATGAGCAGTTCTTC. Translation: CASSLASGSYNEQFF. Full variable domain (outside the CDR3, taken from reference TRBV5-1 and TRBJ2-1): KAGVTQTPRYLIKTRGQQVTLSCSPISGHRSVSWYQQTPGQGLQFLFEYFSETQRNKGNFPGRFSGRQFSNSRSEMNVSTLELGDSALYLCASSLASGSYNEQFFGPGTRLTVL.

The J gene is TRBJ1-4, the V gene TRBV14; 7 bases map to TRBD1. With V trimmed by 6 bases and J by 0 bases, 4 bases remained unmatched. The CDR3 is 15 residues long. Germline V gene data show CDR1 as SGHDN and CDR2 as FVKESK. The chain's CDR3 is CASREDRTTNEKLFF. CDR3 DNA: TGTGCCAGCAGGGAGGACAGGACAACTAATGAAAAACTGTTTTTT.

CDR3 region: CASKPGQGSGANVLTF. As DNA, the CDR3 is TGTGCCAGCAAGCCGGGACAGGGATCTGGGGCCAACGTCCTGACTTTC. The rearrangement links TRBV6-6 to TRBJ2-6; 9 positions match TRBD1. Trimming at V came to 7 bases and at J to 1 base, leaving 5 bases not matched to a gene. CDR3 length: 16 residues. The germline V gene encodes CDR1 MNHNY and CDR2 SVGAGI (reference sequence).

The chain has TRBV27 and TRBJ2-6; D gene unclear. V lost 5 bases to trimming and J lost 1 base, with 12 bases between them. CDR1 is MNHEY and CDR2 is SMNVEV in the germline V gene (reference sequence). The CDR3 loop spans 16 amino acids. CDR3 nucleotides: TGTGCCAGCAGTCCTGTAAGGGTGTCTGGGGCCAACGTCCTGACTTTC. Protein product: CASSPVRVSGANVLTF.

The rearrangement uses TRBV5-4 and TRBJ2-7; the D is unclear. V was shortened by 1 base and J by 3 bases, with 14 bases between the two germline ends. The germline gives CDR1 SGHNT, CDR2 YYREEE (reference sequence). The length of the CDR3 is 15 residues. In DNA form, the CDR3 reads TGTGCCAGCAGCTTGCAGTCAGTTAGTTTCTACGAGCAGTACTTC. Amino acid sequence: CASSLQSVSFYEQYF.

The rearrangement joins TRBV9 to TRBJ2-1; 8 bases are shared with TRBD2. Trimming at V came to 0 bases and at J to 2 bases, leaving 10 bases not matched to a gene. Per germline, CDR1 SGDLS and CDR2 YYNGEE. There are 18 residues in the CDR3. The CDR3 DNA is TGTGCCAGCAGCGTAGTCGGGCTAGATAGCGGGACCTACAATGAGCAGTTCTTC. This codes for CASSVVGLDSGTYNEQFF.

CDR3 nucleotide sequence: TGCGCCAGCAGCTTGAGAGCGGGAGGGCCTGGTGAGCAGTTCTTC. Its translation: CASSLRAGGPGEQFF. The chain has TRBV5-1 and TRBJ2-1; TRBD2 matches at 10 bases. The trim removed 1 base at V and 9 bases at J, leaving 7 bases unmatched. The CDR3 extends over 15 amino acids. Germline loops: CDR1 SGHRS, CDR2 YFSETQ.

The table lists this clone with a few counts. V usage is TRBV9 and J usage is TRBJ2-5, with D maybe TRBD2 (5 bases). CDR1 is SGDLS and CDR2 is YYNGEE in the germline V gene. CDR3 length: 16 amino acids. V was cut by 3 bases and J by 3 bases, with 18 bases left in between. CDR3 amino acids: CASSARAPGVEETQYF. CDR3 nucleotide sequence: TGTGCCAGCAGCGCCCGGGCCCCCGGGGTTGAAGAGACCCAGTACTTC.

In its sample, this clone was seen once. J is TRBJ2-1 and V is TRBV2, with a possible D match to TRBD1 (6 bases). The CDR3 is made up of 12 amino acids. Germline values: CDR1 SNHLY, CDR2 FYNNEI. The V end lost 7 bases, the J end lost 8 bases, and 12 bases lay between the germline ends. The DNA of the CDR3 is TGTGCCAGCAACGCCAGGGGTGATGAGCAGTTCTTC. Its protein product is CASNARGDEQFF.

The chain has TRBV7-7 and TRBJ2-1; 13 bases are a match to TRBD2. There are 17 residues in the CDR3. J was trimmed by 4 bases and V by 5 bases; bases with no gene match: 8. Germline V lookup: CDR1 SSHAT, CDR2 FNYEAQ (reference sequence). The chain's CDR3 is CASSPGTSGNIYNEQFF. For the CDR3, the DNA is TGTGCCAGCAGCCCCGGGACTAGCGGGAACATATACAATGAGCAGTTCTTC. The complete variable domain, with remaining parts taken from reference TRBV7-7 and TRBJ2-1, reads GAGVSQSPRYKVTKRGQDVTLRCDPISSHATLYWYQQALGQGPEFLTYFNYEAQPDKSGLPSDRFSAERPEGSISTLTIQRTEQRDSAMYRCASSPGTSGNIYNEQFFGPGTRLTVL.

This clone appeared once. The V call is TRBV7-6, the J call TRBJ2-5; tentatively, D is TRBD1 or TRBD2 (5 bases each). Trimming took 5 bases from V and 4 from J, leaving 17 bases between them. This CDR3 contains 15 residues. The germline gives CDR1 SGHVS, CDR2 FNYEAQ. CDR3 nucleotide sequence: TGTGCCAGCAGCAATCCCGGGACGCCTGTAGAGACCCAGTACTTC. Translating it yields CASSNPGTPVETQYF.

The rearrangement links TRBV19 to TRBJ2-1, with 12 bases aligning to TRBD2. CDR1 is LNHDA, CDR2 SQIVND, per germline (reference sequence). The CDR3 totals 15 residues. The J segment lost 7 bases and the V segment lost 10 bases, leaving 11 bases of the junction unmatched. The CDR3 nucleotides read TGTGCCATTTCTAGCGGGAGGGCCTCATCGAATGAGCAGTTCTTC. Translated: CAISSGRASSNEQFF.

This clone was seen a handful of times. J is TRBJ2-1 and V is TRBV7-2, with TRBD2 matching over 13 bases. V lost 2 bases to trimming and J lost 7 bases; unmatched junction nucleotides: 11. The CDR3 totals 18 residues. Germline loops: CDR1 SGHTA, CDR2 FQGNSA. CDR3 protein: CASSLWGTSGIQGNEQFF. Here the CDR3 DNA reads TGTGCCAGCAGCTTATGGGGGACTAGCGGGATTCAGGGGAATGAGCAGTTCTTC.

The J gene is TRBJ2-7, the V gene TRBV6-5, with D hard to call. This CDR3 spans 15 amino acids. Germline V lookup: CDR1 MNHEY, CDR2 SVGAGI. Trimming shortened V by 2 bases and J by 1 base, and 12 bases separated the two germline ends. The CDR3 reads CASSYRADTSYEQYF. The CDR3 DNA reads TGTGCCAGCAGTTACAGGGCAGACACATCCTACGAGCAGTACTTC.